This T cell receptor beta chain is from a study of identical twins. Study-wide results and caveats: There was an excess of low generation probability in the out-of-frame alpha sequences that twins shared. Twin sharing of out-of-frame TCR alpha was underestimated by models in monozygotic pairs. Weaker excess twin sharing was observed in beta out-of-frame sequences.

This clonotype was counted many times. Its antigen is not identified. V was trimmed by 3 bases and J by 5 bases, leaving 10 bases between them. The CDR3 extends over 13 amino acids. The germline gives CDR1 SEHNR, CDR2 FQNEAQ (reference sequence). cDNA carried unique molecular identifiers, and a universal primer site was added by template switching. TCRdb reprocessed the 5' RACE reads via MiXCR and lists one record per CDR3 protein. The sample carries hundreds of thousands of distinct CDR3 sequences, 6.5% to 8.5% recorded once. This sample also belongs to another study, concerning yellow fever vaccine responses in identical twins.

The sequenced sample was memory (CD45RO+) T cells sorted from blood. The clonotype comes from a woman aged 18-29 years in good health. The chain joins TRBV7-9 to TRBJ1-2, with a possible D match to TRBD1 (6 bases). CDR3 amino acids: CASSFGGLYGYTF. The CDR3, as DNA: TGTGCCAGCAGCTTTGGGGGGCTATATGGCTACACCTTC.